The 8 T cell receptor beta chains below were found in one sample sequenced in a study of response to subunit inactivated influenza vaccine (dated by TCRdb to the late 2010s). Receptors were amplified or captured by RT-PCR. Instrument used: Illumina HiSeq 2500. TCRdb reworked the public reads: Q25 trimming with fastp, MiXCR clone assembly, productive beta chains retained. Rows merge per CDR3 protein into single entries with the most common DNA and genes. A total of about 160,000 distinct CDR3 sequences appear in this sample, 9.5% to 13% of them only once. Roughly 12% of the sample is in the top ten clones. What this sample's time point label stands for: 45 days after influenza vaccine administration. Here the sequenced sample was non-naive T cells sorted from PBMCs, taken 40 to 50 days after vaccination. The cell subset or site label for this specimen denotes: memory T cell fraction. The origin of the receptors is a man aged 50-60 years who received an inactivated influenza vaccine. Donor details come from another sample of the same person, matched by shared clones.

A word on this clonotype: This sequence may be a read error, since a much larger clone differs from it by one base. In DNA form, the CDR3 reads TGTGCCAGCAGTTTAGCGTGGCAATTGAGGAACACCGGGCAGCTGTTTTTT. Amino acid sequence: CASSLAWQLRNTGQLFF. The gene calls are TRBV12-3 or TRBV12-4 and TRBJ2-2; the D is unclear. This CDR3 contains 17 residues.

Ten or more counts support this clonotype. The V call is TRBV29-1, the J call TRBJ2-5, with no clear D. This CDR3 spans 13 amino acids. V lost 6 bases, J lost 3 bases, and 14 bases lay in between. Germline V gene data show CDR1 as SQVTM and CDR2 as ANQGSEA. Here the CDR3 DNA reads TGCAGCGTGGCGGTGTTTCAGAAAGAGACCCAGTACTTC. Translating it yields CSVAVFQKETQYF.

V usage is TRBV7-9 and J usage is TRBJ1-4; D call uncertain. The germline V gene encodes CDR1 SEHNR and CDR2 FQNEAQ (reference sequence). Trimming left V 2 bases short and J 5 bases short, with 12 bases between. The CDR3 is made up of 15 amino acids. The CDR3 coding sequence is TGTGCCAGCAGCTTATCGGGCAGAGGAAATGAAAAACTGTTTTTT. Translation: CASSLSGRGNEKLFF.

This clonotype was counted a few times. J is TRBJ2-1 and V is TRBV20-1; 7 nucleotides agree with TRBD2. The J segment lost 9 bases and the V segment lost 0 bases, leaving 8 bases of the junction unmatched. Germline values: CDR1 DFQATT, CDR2 SNEGSKA (reference sequence). The CDR3 sequence is 14 residues long. The CDR3 DNA reads as TGCAGTGCTAGAGATAGGGAGGGCCTCATTGAGCAGTTCTTC. Amino acids: CSARDREGLIEQFF.

The chain couples TRBV6-1 to TRBJ1-1, with D unresolved. Germline V CDR1 and CDR2: MNHNS, SASEGT. There are 17 residues in the CDR3. Deletions cut 1 base from V and 6 bases from J, with 21 bases between. CDR3 protein: CASSEVGDPAGRPEAFF. Written as DNA, the CDR3 is TGTGCCAGCAGTGAAGTCGGAGATCCCGCCGGGAGGCCTGAAGCTTTCTTT.

This clonotype was seen at least ten times. J is TRBJ1-2 and V is TRBV2; D may be TRBD1 (5 bases). The CDR3 is 15 residues long. Trimming removed 6 bases from V and 4 bases from J, with 18 bases in between. The germline V gene has CDR1 SNHLY and CDR2 FYNNEI. This CDR3 reads CASSPGHLRFYGYTF. CDR3 nucleotides: TGTGCCAGCAGCCCCGGACACCTGAGGTTCTATGGCTACACCTTC.

Only a few counts were recorded for this clonotype. The J gene is TRBJ2-3, the V gene TRBV5-4; a weak D match, TRBD1 (6 bases). CDR1 and CDR2 (germline): SGHNT, YYREEE (reference sequence). Trimming pared 4 bases from V and 1 base from J, leaving 16 bases between. This CDR3 is 16 amino acids long. The CDR3 protein is CASSRDTGLGTDTQYF. The CDR3 region has the DNA TGTGCCAGCAGCCGGGACACGGGCCTAGGCACAGATACGCAGTATTTT.

This chain connects TRBV15 to TRBJ2-2, with 7 bases aligning to TRBD2. Per the germline V gene, CDR1 is LNHNV and CDR2 is YYDKDF (reference sequence). This CDR3 is built from 14 residues. V was pared by 8 bases and J by 3 bases, with 6 bases of the junction left unmatched. CDR3: CATVDGGYTGELFF. The CDR3 DNA is TGTGCCACCGTCGACGGGGGGTACACCGGGGAGCTGTTTTTT.